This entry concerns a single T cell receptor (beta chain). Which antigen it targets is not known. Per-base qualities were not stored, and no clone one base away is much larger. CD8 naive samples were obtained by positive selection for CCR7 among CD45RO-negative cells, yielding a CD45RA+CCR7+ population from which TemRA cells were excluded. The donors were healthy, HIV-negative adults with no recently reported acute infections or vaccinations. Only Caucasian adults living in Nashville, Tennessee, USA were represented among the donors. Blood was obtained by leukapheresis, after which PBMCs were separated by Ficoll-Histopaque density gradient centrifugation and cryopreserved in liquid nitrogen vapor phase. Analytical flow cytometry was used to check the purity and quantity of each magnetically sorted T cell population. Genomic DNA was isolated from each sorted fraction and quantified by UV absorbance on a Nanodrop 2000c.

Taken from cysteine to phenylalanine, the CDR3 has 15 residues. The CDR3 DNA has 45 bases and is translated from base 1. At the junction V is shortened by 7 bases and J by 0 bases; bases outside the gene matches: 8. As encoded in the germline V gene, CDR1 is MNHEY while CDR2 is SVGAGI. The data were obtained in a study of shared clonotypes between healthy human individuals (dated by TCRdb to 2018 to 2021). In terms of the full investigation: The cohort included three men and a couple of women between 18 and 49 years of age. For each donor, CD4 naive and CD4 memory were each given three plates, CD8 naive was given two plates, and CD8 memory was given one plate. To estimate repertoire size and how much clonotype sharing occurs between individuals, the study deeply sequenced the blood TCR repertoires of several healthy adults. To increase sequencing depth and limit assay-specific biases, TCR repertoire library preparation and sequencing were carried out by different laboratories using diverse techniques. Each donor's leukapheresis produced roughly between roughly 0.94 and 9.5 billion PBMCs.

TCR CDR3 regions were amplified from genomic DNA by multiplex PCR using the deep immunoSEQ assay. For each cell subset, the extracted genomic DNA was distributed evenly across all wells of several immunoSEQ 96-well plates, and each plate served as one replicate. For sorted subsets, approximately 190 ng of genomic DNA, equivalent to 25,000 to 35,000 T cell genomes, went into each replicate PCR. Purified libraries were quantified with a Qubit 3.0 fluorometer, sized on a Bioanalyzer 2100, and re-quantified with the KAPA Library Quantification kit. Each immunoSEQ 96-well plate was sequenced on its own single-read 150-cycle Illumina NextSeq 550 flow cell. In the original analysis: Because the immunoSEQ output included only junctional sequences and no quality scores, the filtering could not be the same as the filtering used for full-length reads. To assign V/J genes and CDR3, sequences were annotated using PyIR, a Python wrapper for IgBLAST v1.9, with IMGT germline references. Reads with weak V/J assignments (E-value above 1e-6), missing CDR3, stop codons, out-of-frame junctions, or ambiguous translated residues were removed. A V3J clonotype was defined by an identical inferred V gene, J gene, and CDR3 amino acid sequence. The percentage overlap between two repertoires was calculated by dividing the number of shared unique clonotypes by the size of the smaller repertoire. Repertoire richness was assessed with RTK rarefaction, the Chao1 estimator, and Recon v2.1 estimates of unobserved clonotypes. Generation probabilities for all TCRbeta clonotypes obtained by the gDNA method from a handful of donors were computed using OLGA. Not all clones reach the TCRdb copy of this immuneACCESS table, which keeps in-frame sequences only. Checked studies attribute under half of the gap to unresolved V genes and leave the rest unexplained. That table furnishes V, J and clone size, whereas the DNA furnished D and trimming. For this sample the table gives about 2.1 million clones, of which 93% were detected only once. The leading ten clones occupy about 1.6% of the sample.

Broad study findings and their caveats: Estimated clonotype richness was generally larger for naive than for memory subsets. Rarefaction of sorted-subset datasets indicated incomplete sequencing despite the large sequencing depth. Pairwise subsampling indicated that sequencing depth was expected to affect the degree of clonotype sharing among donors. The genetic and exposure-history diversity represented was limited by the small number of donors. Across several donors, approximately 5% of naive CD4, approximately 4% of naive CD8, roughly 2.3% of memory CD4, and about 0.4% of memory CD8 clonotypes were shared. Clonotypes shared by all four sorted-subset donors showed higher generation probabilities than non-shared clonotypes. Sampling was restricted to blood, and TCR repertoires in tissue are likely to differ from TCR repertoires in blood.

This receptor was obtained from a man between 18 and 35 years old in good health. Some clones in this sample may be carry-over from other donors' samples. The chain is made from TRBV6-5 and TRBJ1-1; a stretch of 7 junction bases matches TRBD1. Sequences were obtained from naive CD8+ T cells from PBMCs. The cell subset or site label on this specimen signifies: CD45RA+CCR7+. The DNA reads TGTGCCAGCACCCCCGCCGGGACAGTGAACACTGAAGCTTTCTTT. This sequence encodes CASTPAGTVNTEAFF.